Here is one T cell receptor beta chain with its context. The data stem from a study of blood T cell repertoires in COVID-19. Study details: Samples taken during acute and convalescent COVID-19 were collected in the United States, Italy and Spain.

V was clipped by 3 bases and J by 2 bases; unmatched bases: 4. The CDR3 sequence is 15 residues long. Per the germline V gene, CDR1 is SGHTA and CDR2 is FQGNSA. In the original workflow: Reference gene primer amplification in the assay estimated nucleated cell counts. Sequenced by immunoSEQ multiplex PCR; TCRdb stores in-frame clones only, minus some. That table is the source of V, J and clone size, and D and trimming were worked out from the DNA. The repertoire holds around 130,000 clones, with 86% as singletons. The TCR comes from a woman aged 50 to 60 who had recovered from COVID-19. Specimen: PBMCs or T cells enriched from blood (not recorded which). J is TRBJ2-1 and V is TRBV7-2; the match to TRBD1 covers 7 bases. CDR3 in DNA: TGTGCCAGCAGCTTTCACAGGGGAGCCTACAATGAGCAGTTCTTC. Amino acid sequence: CASSFHRGAYNEQFF.